This T cell receptor (beta chain) stems from a study of T-cell reconstitution after alpha-beta-depleted transplantation in children. This clonotype was seen a few times. The J segment lost 8 bases and the V segment lost 3 bases, leaving 6 bases of the junction unmatched. Germline-derived CDR1 and CDR2 are LGHNA and YSLEER. The CDR3 is 15 amino acids. Unique molecular identifiers tagged the TCRbeta library. One entry per CDR3 protein results from TCRdb running MiXCR on the PCR reads. The sample consists of 490,000 or so distinct CDR3 sequences, roughly an eighth of them appearing once. The V and J genes are TRBV4-3 and TRBJ2-1; 11 bases line up with TRBD2. Specimen: PBMCs from the stem cell graft donor, collected from the stem cell graft. This receptor was taken from a human donor who donated a stem cell graft to a child with combined immunodeficiency. The CDR3 nucleotides are TGCGCCAGCAGCCAGGAGACTAGCGGGAACGATGAGCAGTTCTTC. Its translation is CASSQETSGNDEQFF.